These 14 T cell receptor beta chains originate from one sample sequenced in a study of T cell clonality in common variable immunodeficiency. TCRdb keeps only in-frame clones here, not all; method: immunoSEQ multiplex PCR. The sample counts tens of thousands of clones, none seen once; the ten largest own approximately 3.6%. Sequencing input: peripheral blood mononuclear cells. The receptors stem from a person aged 18 to 75 in good health.

About this clone itself: The read stops 3 residues short of the end of the CDR3; the missing end is completed from the germline J gene. The rearrangement uses TRBV5-1 and TRBJ2-1, with 10 bases fitting TRBD2. The CDR3 runs 15 residues. Trimming cost V 6 bases and J 6 bases; bases outside gene matches: 9. Germline loops: CDR1 SGHRS, CDR2 YFSETQ. The CDR3: CASTLLAGESNEQFF. The part of the CDR3 DNA that was read is TGCGCCAGCACCCTCCTAGCGGGAGAATCCAATGAG.

At least ten counts were recorded for this clone. The CDR3 goes on 3 residues after the read ends, and that part is filled in from the germline J gene. The genes are TRBV2 and TRBJ1-2; D perhaps matches TRBD1 (5 bases). Trimming took off 1 base at V and 3 bases at J, with 12 bases between the two ends. The CDR3 covers 15 residues. Germline lookup yields CDR1 SNHLY and CDR2 FYNNEI. The CDR3 sequence: CASSEVQGLYYGYTF. The sequenced CDR3 bases are TGTGCCAGCAGTGAAGTGCAGGGACTATACTATGGC.

Details on this clone: The read ends 3 residues shy of where the CDR3 ends; the end is completed using the germline J gene. J is TRBJ2-1 and V is TRBV5-1; 9 bases agree with TRBD2. Germline V gene lookup returns CDR1 SGHRS and CDR2 YFSETQ. V dropped 3 bases and J dropped 0; count of bases not matched to a gene: 7. The CDR3 runs 17 residues. The CDR3 sequence: CASSSGAGGRSYNEQFF. The DNA read from the CDR3 is TGCGCCAGCAGCTCGGGAGCGGGGGGACGCTCCTACAATGAG.

Concerning this clone: The DNA ends 3 residues before the CDR3 does, and the rest of the CDR3 is filled in from the germline J gene. The V and J genes are TRBV5-1 and TRBJ2-3; D is uncertain. CDR1 and CDR2 (germline): SGHRS, YFSETQ. The length of the CDR3 is 13 residues. The part of the CDR3 DNA that was read is TGCGCCAGCAGCTTGAACAGCAATCAGCCG. Translated, it gives CASSLNSNQP. In full, the CDR3 is CASSLNSNQPQYF.

This clone came up a few times. Sequencing ends 3 residues short of the CDR3 end; the germline J gene provides the rest. This sequence joins TRBV11-3 and TRBJ2-1, with TRBD2 matching over 7 bases. The CDR3 extends over 15 amino acids. V lost 0 bases to trimming and J lost 2 bases; unmatched junction nucleotides: 1. Looked up from germline, CDR1 is SGHNT and CDR2 is YENEEA. CDR3 protein: CASSLEGGTYNEQFF. CDR3 DNA (partial): TGTGCCAGCAGCTTAGAGGGGGGGACCTACAATGAG.

This clone has a count of ten or more. The read terminates 3 residues ahead of where the CDR3 ends, so the germline J gene completes it. The chain couples TRBV29-1 to TRBJ2-7, with 7 bases fitting TRBD2. From germline, CDR1 is SQVTM and CDR2 ANQGSEA. Trimming took 2 bases from V and 3 from J; bases not matched to a gene: 7. There are 14 residues in the CDR3. The CDR3 loop reads CSVELVQRGYEQYF. CDR3 DNA, as far as it was read: TGCAGCGTTGAACTGGTACAGCGGGGCTACGAG.

This clone was counted ten times or more. The observed sequence ends 3 residues before the CDR3 terminus, with the missing tail filled in from the germline J gene. This sequence joins TRBV19 and TRBJ2-6; TRBD1 matches 12 bases. The J segment lost 4 bases and the V segment lost 7 bases, leaving 17 bases of the junction unmatched. This CDR3 is built from 20 residues. CDR1 and CDR2 from the germline V gene are LNHDA and SQIVND (reference sequence). CDR3 region: CASKFTSGTGGAQGANVLTF. CDR3 DNA (partial): TGTGCCAGTAAATTCACCTCGGGGACAGGGGGCGCGCAGGGGGCCAACGTC.

Turning to this clone: The read ends 3 residues shy of where the CDR3 ends; the end is completed using the germline J gene. This chain uses TRBV11-1 with TRBJ2-7; D is undetermined. CDR3 length equals 15 residues. Trimming removed 6 bases at V and 0 bases at J, with 15 bases between. The V gene's germline CDR1 is SGHAT and CDR2 FQDESV (reference sequence). The CDR3 region is CASSLGQSSSYEQYF. CDR3 bases read: TGTGCCAGCAGTCTGGGCCAGTCCTCCTCCTACGAG.

Regarding this clone: A read error may account for a junction end that differs from germline. The CDR3 bases that were read are TGTGCTAGCAGCCCAGTCAGGGGAAGCACAGATACG. Translated: CASSPVRGSTDT. The full CDR3 is CASSPVRGSTDTQYF. This chain connects TRBV7-7 to TRBJ2-3, with D possibly TRBD1 on 6 matching bases. The CDR3 goes on 3 residues after the read ends, and that part is filled in from the germline J gene. The germline CDR1 and CDR2 sequences are SSHAT and FNYEAQ (reference sequence). This CDR3 is 15 amino acids long.

In its sample, this clone was seen many times. The read halts 3 residues ahead of the CDR3 end, with the missing end drawn from the germline J gene. The rearrangement joins TRBV19 to TRBJ2-2; D perhaps matches TRBD1 (6 bases). This CDR3 comprises 13 residues. Trimming left V 10 bases short and J 8 bases short, with 17 bases between. From germline, CDR1 is LNHDA and CDR2 SQIVND (reference sequence). The CDR3 sequence is CATRDRSLGELFF. The covered CDR3 bases are TGTGCCACCAGAGACAGGTCTCTTGGGGAG.

This clone appeared a few times. The read finishes 3 residues shy of the CDR3 end, and the germline J gene is used to complete it. This chain joins TRBV30 and TRBJ2-2, with a possible D match to TRBD2 (5 bases). Germline CDR1 reads GTSNPN; CDR2 reads SVGIG (reference sequence). The CDR3 contains 15 residues. The chain's CDR3 is CAWSFQSDYNSPLFF. CDR3 DNA (partial): TGTGCCTGGAGTTTTCAAAGCGACTATAATTCACCG.

This clone was detected ten times or more. Read coverage stops 3 residues before the CDR3 terminus; the germline J gene supplies the remainder. The V gene is TRBV29-1, the J gene TRBJ1-1, with TRBD1 identical over 8 bases. The CDR3 is 13 amino acids. The germline V gene encodes CDR1 SQVTM and CDR2 ANQGSEA. Trimming at V came to 5 bases and at J to 1 base, leaving 3 bases not matched to a gene. The CDR3 loop reads CSVSTGGNTEAFF. The DNA read from the CDR3 is TGCAGCGTTTCTACAGGGGGGAACACTGAA.

This clone was counted ten times or more. The CDR3 end lies 3 residues beyond the end of the read and is filled in from the germline J gene. This chain uses TRBV14 with TRBJ1-1; TRBD1 is a possible D gene (6 bases). The ends were cut back, 0 bases at V and 0 bases at J, with 23 bases in the middle. The CDR3 loop spans 20 amino acids. Germline values: CDR1 SGHDN, CDR2 FVKESK. The chain's CDR3 is CASSQDNPRAGAMVNTEAFF. The sequenced part of the CDR3 DNA is TGTGCCAGCAGCCAAGATAACCCCCGCGCAGGGGCCATGGTGAACACTGAA.

This clone was seen many times. The CDR3 is cut off 3 residues early in the read; its end comes from the germline J gene. The rearrangement joins TRBV7-9 to TRBJ1-2; D uncertain. Germline V gives CDR1 SEHNR, CDR2 FQNEAQ (reference sequence). CDR3 size: 15 residues. Trimming removed 4 bases from V and 4 bases from J, with 16 bases in between. The CDR3 spells CASSSTGWVRYGYTF. The CDR3 DNA, read in part, is TGTGCCAGCAGCTCGACGGGGTGGGTGCGCTATGGC.